This T cell receptor (beta chain) was documented in a study of cytomegalovirus exposure and HLA in healthy donors. Findings and limits, study-wide: Earlier results showed most TCR beta V segments being productive about 90% or about 30% of the time. In the analysis, some V segments, TRBV6-2 and TRBV6-3 included, were excluded as indistinguishable. A link between a missense DCLRE1C variant and TCR beta V- and J-gene trimming emerged from a later analysis. In presence/absence analyses, roughly uniform sequencing depth across donors was assumed.

CDR3 size: 17 residues. From germline, CDR1 is SGHRS and CDR2 YFSETQ. The trim removed 4 bases at V and 3 bases at J, leaving 9 bases unmatched. With 60 Vbeta and 13 Jbeta primers, the PCR was carried out. TCRdb's copy holds only in-frame clones and misses some; the assay was immunoSEQ multiplex PCR. The table records about 130,000 clones, more than 75% of them present only once. As concerns this clone: What it binds is not known.

Sequencing was performed on PBMCs. The TCR originated in a woman aged 50 to 65 in good health and CMV-seropositive. This rearrangement joins TRBV5-1 to TRBJ1-6; TRBD1 matches 8 bases. The CDR3 DNA sequence: TGCGCCAGCAGCCCTGGACAGGGAGGGGACTATAATTCACCCCTCCACTTT. It specifies CASSPGQGGDYNSPLHF.